The rows below give T cell receptor beta chains drawn from one sample of a study of post-analysis software for immune sequencing data. TCRdb fed the PCR reads into MiXCR, producing one record per CDR3 protein. This table holds 160,000 or so distinct CDR3 sequences, under 40% found once. This specimen consisted of blood, obtained after autologous hematopoietic stem cell transplantation. The receptors stem from a girl between 5 and 17 years old with multiple sclerosis. Each CDR3 is given with its conserved first and last residue. Each record gives: D gene, V gene, clone size, J gene, CDR3 DNA, CDR3 protein. D genes are given only for firm matches. The size of a clone is reported for some rows only, either as once, few or many, or as a class for expanded clones.

d_gene: NA
v_gene: TRBV9
abundance: few
j_gene: TRBJ2-1
CDR3nt: TGTGCCAGCAGCGCCGGACAGAAGGACTACAATGAGCAGTTCTTC
CDR3aa: CASSAGQKDYNEQFF

d_gene: NA
v_gene: TRBV20-1
abundance: NA
j_gene: TRBJ2-3
CDR3nt: TGCAGTGCTAGAGGTCCCTACGGGGATACGCAGTATTTT
CDR3aa: CSARGPYGDTQYF

d_gene: TRBD2
v_gene: TRBV9
abundance: NA
j_gene: TRBJ2-5
CDR3nt: TGTGCCAGCAGCGACCCGGGACTAGCGGGTGTCGAGACCCAGTACTTC
CDR3aa: CASSDPGLAGVETQYF

d_gene: TRBD2
v_gene: TRBV10-3
abundance: NA
j_gene: TRBJ2-7
CDR3nt: TGTGCCATCAGAAACACGACTAGCGGGGCCTACGAGCAGTACTTC
CDR3aa: CAIRNTTSGAYEQYF

d_gene: NA
v_gene: TRBV6-5
abundance: NA
j_gene: TRBJ1-1
CDR3nt: TGTGCCAGCAGTCCCCGGCGGCTGAACACTGAAGCTTTCTTT
CDR3aa: CASSPRRLNTEAFF

d_gene: NA
v_gene: TRBV20-1
abundance: NA
j_gene: TRBJ1-5
CDR3nt: TGCAGTGCCGGGGGCTGGGCTTATAGCAATCAGCCCCAGCATTTT
CDR3aa: CSAGGWAYSNQPQHF

d_gene: TRBD2
v_gene: TRBV20-1
abundance: many
j_gene: TRBJ2-3
CDR3nt: TGCAGTGCTCGGACTAGCGGGTTCCCTTCAGATACGCAGTATTTT
CDR3aa: CSARTSGFPSDTQYF

d_gene: NA
v_gene: TRBV9
abundance: NA
j_gene: TRBJ2-3
CDR3nt: TGTGCCAGCAGCGGGCCGGCTAGCACAGATACGCAGTATTTT
CDR3aa: CASSGPASTDTQYF

d_gene: NA
v_gene: TRBV29-1
abundance: NA
j_gene: TRBJ2-4
CDR3nt: TGCGGCGTTCAGGGTCATCTGGCCAAAAACATCCAGTACTTC
CDR3aa: CGVQGHLAKNIQYF

d_gene: NA
v_gene: TRBV7-6
abundance: NA
j_gene: TRBJ2-5
CDR3nt: TGTGCCAGCAGTTTAAGCCCGCCGTTGGATGAGCAGTACTTC
CDR3aa: CASSLSPPLDEQYF

d_gene: NA
v_gene: TRBV9
abundance: NA
j_gene: TRBJ1-1
CDR3nt: TGTGCCAGCAGAAAGGGAGGGGCCGACACTGAAGCTTTCTTT
CDR3aa: CASRKGGADTEAFF

d_gene: NA
v_gene: TRBV20-1
abundance: few
j_gene: TRBJ2-3
CDR3nt: TGCAGTGCCCCTACCTGGGGGGAAAGCACAGATACGCAGTATTTT
CDR3aa: CSAPTWGESTDTQYF

d_gene: NA
v_gene: TRBV11-2
abundance: NA
j_gene: TRBJ2-7
CDR3nt: TGTGCCAGCAGCCTTGTGGGGGGGCTGGACGAGCAGTACTTC
CDR3aa: CASSLVGGLDEQYF

d_gene: NA
v_gene: TRBV5-1
abundance: few
j_gene: TRBJ1-4
CDR3nt: TGCGCCAGCAGCCCGGTAACAGGGAGTAATGAAAAACTGTTTTTT
CDR3aa: CASSPVTGSNEKLFF

d_gene: TRBD2
v_gene: TRBV4-1
abundance: NA
j_gene: TRBJ2-1
CDR3nt: TGCGCCAGCAGCCGAGAGAGGGTTTGGGCGGGAGATAAGTGTGAGCAGTTCTTC
CDR3aa: CASSRERVWAGDKCEQFF

d_gene: NA
v_gene: TRBV25-1
abundance: few
j_gene: TRBJ2-3
CDR3nt: TGTGCCAGCAGTGCCCGGGAGACTCAACATACGCAGTATTTT
CDR3aa: CASSARETQHTQYF

d_gene: NA
v_gene: TRBV7-2
abundance: NA
j_gene: TRBJ2-7
CDR3nt: TGTGCCAGCAGCTTCGGGGCTGGGAGGCAGTACTTC
CDR3aa: CASSFGAGRQYF

d_gene: NA
v_gene: TRBV5-8
abundance: NA
j_gene: TRBJ2-1
CDR3nt: TGTGCCAGCAGCTCCTGGAGCAATGAGCAGTTCTTC
CDR3aa: CASSSWSNEQFF

d_gene: TRBD1
v_gene: TRBV27
abundance: NA
j_gene: TRBJ1-2
CDR3nt: TGTGCCAGCAGTCCCTGGTCAGGGGGTACTGGCTACACCTTC
CDR3aa: CASSPWSGGTGYTF

d_gene: NA
v_gene: TRBV11-1
abundance: few
j_gene: TRBJ1-2
CDR3nt: TGTGCCAGCAGCCCACCGGGGGGGCTGGGCTATGGCTACACCTTC
CDR3aa: CASSPPGGLGYGYTF

d_gene: TRBD2
v_gene: TRBV20-1
abundance: few
j_gene: TRBJ2-1
CDR3nt: TGCAGTGCTTCTCGACTAGCGGGAACACCTACCTACAATGAGCAGTTCTTC
CDR3aa: CSASRLAGTPTYNEQFF

d_gene: TRBD1
v_gene: TRBV2
abundance: few
j_gene: TRBJ2-1
CDR3nt: TGTGCCAGCAGTGATTACAGGGGGCGCAAGAATGAGCAGTTCTTC
CDR3aa: CASSDYRGRKNEQFF